The 23 T cell receptor beta chains below were found in one sample sequenced in a study of patients and donors after allogeneic stem cell transplantation. TCRdb re-called the RT-PCR reads with MiXCR, one entry per CDR3 protein. The sample yields roughly 880,000 distinct CDR3 sequences, about a sixth seen once. Sequencing was carried out using blood, either unsorted or a sorted T cell fraction (not recorded which). Receptors originate from a human donor who was either an allogeneic HSCT recipient or a stem cell or donor lymphocyte infusion donor (not recorded which). It is not recorded whose cells these are; they may come from a transplant donor.

The chain links TRBV3-1 to TRBJ2-1; D is possibly TRBD2 (6 bases). V was shortened by 5 bases and J by 8 bases, with 13 bases between the two germline ends. Germline V gene sequence: CDR1 LGHDT, CDR2 YNNKEL (reference sequence). CDR3 length: 13 amino acids. CDR3 sequence reads: CASSTPTSYEQFF. For the CDR3, the DNA is TGTGCCAGCAGCACACCCACTAGCTATGAGCAGTTCTTC.

The chain links TRBV6-5 to TRBJ1-2, with 10 bases that match TRBD1. Per the germline V gene, CDR1 is MNHEY and CDR2 is SVGAGI. The CDR3 spans 15 residues. The junction had 9 bases not matched to a gene; V was cut back by 4 bases and J by 7 bases. The CDR3 DNA sequence: TGTGCCAGCAGTTTGAAGACAGGGGGCTTGGGTGGCTACACCTTC. Protein: CASSLKTGGLGGYTF.

This clonotype occurred a few times. The V call is TRBV3-1, the J call TRBJ1-1; the D gene is possibly TRBD1 (6 bases). Germline CDR1 and CDR2: LGHDT and YNNKEL (reference sequence). CDR3 size: 15 residues. Trimming removed 1 base from V and 5 bases from J, with 14 bases in between. The chain's CDR3 is CASSQGVGRGTEAFF. In DNA, the CDR3 is TGTGCCAGCAGCCAAGGGGTGGGGAGGGGGACTGAAGCTTTCTTT.

This clonotype has a count of ten or more. The chain carries TRBV4-2 and TRBJ2-7; D uncertain. Trimming left V 0 bases short and J 2 bases short, with 8 bases between. The CDR3 has 14 residues. Germline V gene sequence: CDR1 LGHNA, CDR2 YNFKEQ. CDR3 region: CASSQDGRAYEQYF. CDR3 DNA sequence: TGTGCCAGCAGCCAAGATGGAAGAGCCTACGAGCAGTACTTC.

A few counts support this clonotype. This sequence joins TRBV9 and TRBJ1-2; D may be TRBD1 (5 bases). Trimming stripped 0 bases from V and 5 bases from J, with 17 bases between. The CDR3 covers 16 residues. Germline lookup yields CDR1 SGDLS and CDR2 YYNGEE. The CDR3 DNA sequence: TGTGCCAGCAGCGTAGGCCCCACGACAGAGAGATATGGCTACACCTTC. Translating it yields CASSVGPTTERYGYTF.

This clonotype has just a few counts. This rearrangement joins TRBV5-6 to TRBJ2-7; D ambiguous. V was clipped by 1 base and J by 7 bases, with 9 bases between them. Germline V gene data show CDR1 as SGHDT and CDR2 as YYEEEE. The CDR3 totals 12 residues. The CDR3 nucleotides read TGTGCCAGCAGCTTGATAGGGCAAGAGCAGTACTTC. This sequence encodes CASSLIGQEQYF.

This sequence joins TRBV9 and TRBJ1-3; D unresolved. This CDR3 has 14 residues. V was clipped by 0 bases and J by 4 bases, with 8 bases between them. Per germline, CDR1 SGDLS and CDR2 YYNGEE. The CDR3 here is CASSVELGGNTIYF. Here the CDR3 DNA reads TGTGCCAGCAGCGTAGAACTGGGGGGAAACACCATATATTTT. The full variable domain, rest sourced from reference TRBV9 and TRBJ1-3, is DSGVTQTPKHLITATGQRVTLRCSPRSGDLSVYWYQQSLDQGLQFLIQYYNGEERAKGNILERFSAQQFPDLHSELNLSSLELGDSALYFCASSVELGGNTIYFGEGSWLTVV.

This clonotype was seen ten or more times. The CDR3 protein is CASSQDGFGPSIREAFF. The CDR3 DNA reads TGTGCCAGCAGCCAAGATGGCTTTGGACCCTCAATACGGGAAGCTTTCTTT. V is TRBV4-2 and J is TRBJ1-1; D gene uncertain. The CDR3 is 17 amino acids. Trimming removed 0 bases at V and 8 bases at J, with 22 bases between. CDR1 is LGHNA, CDR2 YNFKEQ, per germline.

This clonotype was seen a few times. The chain recombines TRBV20-1 with TRBJ2-3, with D possibly called TRBD1 or TRBD2 (5 bases each). V was clipped by 3 bases and J by 5 bases, with 18 bases between them. In germline, CDR1 is DFQATT, CDR2 SNEGSKA (reference sequence). CDR3 length equals 15 residues. The CDR3 nucleotides are TGCAGTGCTAGTTCCGTAGGGGCGCGGGTAGATACGCAGTATTTT. This encodes CSASSVGARVDTQYF.

The chain is built from TRBV20-1 and TRBJ2-3, with 7 bases lining up with TRBD2. The germline CDR1 and CDR2 sequences are DFQATT and SNEGSKA (reference sequence). The CDR3 spans 18 residues. J was trimmed by 2 bases and V by 0 bases; bases with no gene match: 14. The CDR3 bases are TGCAGTGCTAGAGATCCTTTTCCGTGGGAGGGGATCACAGATACGCAGTATTTT. Translated: CSARDPFPWEGITDTQYF.

A few counts support this clonotype. The chain is built from TRBV6-6 and TRBJ2-7, with 7 bases aligning to TRBD1. Germline V gives CDR1 MNHNY, CDR2 SVGAGI (reference sequence). This CDR3 comprises 13 residues. Trimming took 5 bases from V and 2 from J; bases not matched to a gene: 3. In nucleotides, the CDR3 is TGTGCCAGCAGTCAGGGACAGCCCTACGAGCAGTACTTC. Its translation is CASSQGQPYEQYF.

The chain couples TRBV18 to TRBJ1-5; possible D gene TRBD1, 5 bases. The CDR3 has 16 amino acids. V was shortened by 5 bases and J by 0 bases, with 14 bases between the two germline ends. CDR1 and CDR2 from the germline V gene are KGHSH and LQKENI. CDR3 amino acids: CASSRQGPGSNQPQHF. In DNA, the CDR3 is TGTGCCAGCTCAAGGCAGGGTCCGGGTAGCAATCAGCCCCAGCATTTT.

The chain has TRBV6-2 or TRBV6-3 and TRBJ2-7, with D perhaps matching TRBD2 (5 bases). Germline V gives CDR1 MNHEY, CDR2 SVGEGT. Trimming stripped 0 bases from V and 5 bases from J, with 5 bases between. The CDR3 is made up of 12 amino acids. The CDR3 loop is CASSYSRDEQYF. CDR3 DNA sequence: TGTGCCAGCAGTTACTCGAGGGACGAGCAGTACTTC.

J is TRBJ2-6 and V is TRBV5-1; D possibly corresponds to TRBD1 (6 bases). Looked up from germline, CDR1 is SGHRS and CDR2 is YFSETQ. The V and J ends lost 2 bases and 0 bases respectively, with 24 bases between them. The CDR3 extends over 21 amino acids. For the CDR3, the DNA is TGCGCCAGCAGCTTTTCCCGACCAACCGGGACACCAGTCTCTGGGGCCAACGTCCTGACTTTC. The encoded protein is CASSFSRPTGTPVSGANVLTF.

The V and J genes are TRBV5-1 and TRBJ1-1, with D maybe TRBD1 (5 bases). The CDR3 totals 12 residues. The V gene lost 0 bases and the J gene lost 11 bases, with 11 bases spanning the gap. The germline gives CDR1 SGHRS, CDR2 YFSETQ. The CDR3: CASSLGGIEAFF. CDR3 DNA sequence: TGCGCCAGCAGCTTGGGGGGGATTGAGGCTTTCTTT.

The V call is TRBV5-1, the J call TRBJ1-5; D gene ambiguous. The CDR3 loop spans 15 amino acids. The germline gives CDR1 SGHRS, CDR2 YFSETQ. Trimming left V 4 bases short and J 5 bases short, with 16 bases between. This CDR3 reads CASSTGPAKDQPQHF. In nucleotides, the CDR3 is TGCGCCAGCAGCACCGGACCAGCCAAGGATCAGCCCCAGCATTTT.

This chain connects TRBV7-9 to TRBJ1-2; D possibly corresponds to TRBD1 (6 bases). Looked up from germline, CDR1 is SEHNR and CDR2 is FQNEAQ (reference sequence). The CDR3 runs 15 residues. V gave up 0 bases and J gave up 6 bases, with 14 bases separating them. In DNA form, the CDR3 reads TGTGCCAGCAGCTTAGCCGGGGGCAGGGACGATGGCTACACCTTC. Encoded protein: CASSLAGGRDDGYTF.

This clonotype was found many times. The CDR3 coding sequence is TGTGCCAGCTCGGCTCTGGCCTACGAGCAGTACTTC. Amino acid sequence: CASSALAYEQYF. The chain recombines TRBV18 with TRBJ2-7, with D hard to call. Germline assignment: CDR1 KGHSH and CDR2 LQKENI. Trimming pared 6 bases from V and 2 bases from J, leaving 8 bases between. The CDR3 runs to 12 residues.

This clonotype has a single count. This chain links TRBV20-1 with TRBJ2-7, with 7 bases lining up with TRBD1. This CDR3 has 14 residues. V lost 5 bases to trimming and J lost 3 bases; unmatched junction nucleotides: 10. CDR1 DFQATT and CDR2 SNEGSKA come from the germline V gene (reference sequence). CDR3 in amino acids: CSAGKRNRGYEQYF. For the CDR3, the DNA is TGCAGTGCTGGGAAGCGGAACAGGGGCTACGAGCAGTACTTC.

This clonotype has a handful of counts. CDR3 sequence reads: CASSPPPGTGYTF. DNA of the CDR3: TGTGCCAGCTCACCACCGCCAGGGACCGGCTACACCTTC. The chain carries TRBV18 and TRBJ1-2; D is possibly TRBD1 (5 bases). Germline V gene sequence: CDR1 KGHSH, CDR2 LQKENI. The CDR3 is 13 amino acids. V was cut by 0 bases and J by 8 bases, with 10 bases left in between.

J is TRBJ2-1 and V is TRBV12-3 or TRBV12-4, with D possibly being TRBD1 (6 bases). The length of the CDR3 is 14 residues. The ends were cut back, 6 bases at V and 2 bases at J, with 11 bases in the middle. The CDR3 spells CASSHGQTYNEQFF. The CDR3 DNA reads as TGTGCCAGCAGCCACGGACAGACCTACAATGAGCAGTTCTTC.

This clonotype has a count of ten or more. The chain carries TRBV12-3 or TRBV12-4 and TRBJ2-2, with a tentative D call TRBD1 (5 bases). The CDR3 has 16 residues. Between the trimmed V and J ends, which lost 7 bases and 6 bases, there was a span of 21 bases. CDR3 nucleotides: TGTGCCAGCATTCCATATGGTAGCAGGGTGGCCGGGGAGCTGTTTTTT. Its translation: CASIPYGSRVAGELFF.

This clonotype was detected only a few times. The J gene is TRBJ2-1, the V gene TRBV7-6; no definite D call. Germline V lookup: CDR1 SGHVS, CDR2 FNYEAQ. The CDR3 loop spans 13 amino acids. The ends were cut back, 5 bases at V and 7 bases at J, with 12 bases in the middle. The CDR3 DNA is TGTGCCAGCAGCCCCGGTCGTAGTAATGAGCAGTTCTTC. Translating it yields CASSPGRSNEQFF.